The 21 T cell receptor beta chains given below trace back to one sample, sequenced in a study of OX40 agonist ivuxolimab in advanced cancers. The table came from immunoSEQ multiplex PCR; TCRdb's copy has only in-frame clones and leaves some out. This table holds about 64,000 clones, roughly 86% found once. Sequencing was performed on CD4+ or CD8+ T cells sorted from blood, taken in a trial of the OX40 agonist ivuxolimab. These receptors were obtained from an adult with an advanced solid tumor such as melanoma, head and neck, liver or kidney cancer.

V usage is TRBV7-3 and J usage is TRBJ2-2; D is perhaps TRBD1 (5 bases). V dropped 5 bases and J dropped 5 bases, with 15 bases sitting between them. CDR3 length: 15 residues. CDR1 and CDR2 from the germline V gene are SGHTA and FQGTGA. Written as DNA, the CDR3 is TGTGCCAGCAGCACCTCGAGCCAGGGTACCGGGGAGCTGTTTTTT. This gives the protein CASSTSSQGTGELFF.

The genes are TRBV6-6 and TRBJ1-2; no clear D. Germline V gene data show CDR1 as MNHNY and CDR2 as SVGAGI (reference sequence). Trimming left V 1 base short and J 0 bases short, with 12 bases between. This CDR3 comprises 16 residues. The CDR3 nucleotides are TGTGCCAGCAGTTACTTGAGAAGAGAGTCTAACTATGGCTACACCTTC. It is translated as CASSYLRRESNYGYTF.

This chain uses TRBV9 with TRBJ2-7; 8 bases are shared with TRBD1. CDR1 is SGDLS, CDR2 YYNGEE, per germline. The ends lost 3 bases at V and 4 bases at J; junction bases unmatched: 6. The CDR3 is 14 residues long. CDR3 sequence (DNA): TGTGCCAGCAGCGCCGGGACAGGTCAGTACGAGCAGTACTTC. Its translation is CASSAGTGQYEQYF.

The table lists this clone with a count of one. The rearrangement links TRBV5-1 to TRBJ2-6; D possibly corresponds to TRBD1 (6 bases). CDR1 is SGHRS and CDR2 is YFSETQ in the germline V gene. V was cut by 4 bases and J by 3 bases, with 11 bases left in between. This CDR3 is built from 15 residues. CDR3 protein: CASSQEGVGANVLTF. In DNA form, the CDR3 reads TGCGCCAGCAGCCAAGAGGGGGTTGGGGCCAACGTCCTGACTTTC.

The rearrangement joins TRBV2 to TRBJ2-7, with unresolved D. Trimming cost V 6 bases and J 2 bases, with 8 bases left between them. This CDR3 has 12 residues. CDR1 is SNHLY and CDR2 is FYNNEI in the germline V gene. This CDR3 reads CASRYSTYEQYF. CDR3 DNA sequence: TGTGCCAGCAGGTATTCAACCTACGAGCAGTACTTC.

The chain employs TRBV7-3 and TRBJ2-7; TRBD1 matches at 11 bases. CDR3 length: 15 residues. Germline V gene data show CDR1 as SGHTA and CDR2 as FQGTGA. With 5 bases clipped from V and 5 bases from J, the junction kept 8 bases outside the gene matches. The CDR3 loop reads CASSLGQGAIDEQYF. The CDR3 bases are TGTGCCAGCAGCCTCGGACAGGGGGCTATCGACGAGCAGTACTTC.

In this sample, this clone turned up once. The rearrangement uses TRBV27 and TRBJ1-1; 7 bases fit TRBD1. The CDR3 is 13 amino acids. The germline gives CDR1 MNHEY, CDR2 SMNVEV (reference sequence). The junction had 7 bases not matched to a gene; V was cut back by 1 base and J by 11 bases. The CDR3 spells CASSLLGGLDAFF. The CDR3 DNA is TGTGCCAGCAGTTTATTAGGGGGCCTGGATGCTTTCTTT.

The chain combines TRBV6-1 with TRBJ2-7; the D gene is possibly TRBD2 (7 bases). Per the germline V gene, CDR1 is MNHNS and CDR2 is SASEGT. CDR3 length equals 15 residues. The V end was cut by 7 bases, the J end by 4 bases, with 20 bases between. CDR3: CASTIRGGFGYEQYF. CDR3 bases: TGTGCCAGCACGATAAGGGGGGGCTTCGGGTACGAGCAGTACTTC.

The chain carries TRBV6-6 and TRBJ1-1, with D possibly TRBD1 on 6 matching bases. The germline CDR1 and CDR2 sequences are MNHNY and SVGAGI (reference sequence). The CDR3 covers 15 residues. Trimming took 0 bases from V and 4 from J, leaving 12 bases between them. Written as DNA, the CDR3 is TGTGCCAGCAGTTACTCGGGGGGGCAGGGCACTGAAGCTTTCTTT. This codes for CASSYSGGQGTEAFF.

The chain joins TRBV28 to TRBJ2-3; TRBD2 aligns across 13 bases. The ends lost 2 bases at V and 2 bases at J; junction bases unmatched: 7. This CDR3 contains 18 residues. Germline loops: CDR1 MDHEN, CDR2 SYDVKM. The CDR3 DNA follows: TGTGCCAGCAGTTTAACTAGCGGGGGGGCCAGCACCACAGATACGCAGTATTTT. This translates into CASSLTSGGASTTDTQYF.

The CDR3 nucleotides are TGCAGCGTTGAAGACAGCGGGACAGGGTTTGGCTACACCTTC. It codes for CSVEDSGTGFGYTF. V gene TRBV29-1 combines with J gene TRBJ1-2; TRBD1 matches 9 bases. V was clipped by 0 bases and J by 7 bases; unmatched bases: 6. CDR1 and CDR2 from the germline V gene are SQVTM and ANQGSEA. The CDR3 has 14 amino acids.

The chain carries TRBV27 and TRBJ2-7; 7 bases map to TRBD2. Germline values: CDR1 MNHEY, CDR2 SMNVEV (reference sequence). The CDR3 sequence is 15 residues long. Trimming removed 6 bases from V and 2 bases from J; junction bases left unmatched: 10. This CDR3 is CASRTSGGSTYEQYF. The CDR3 nucleotides are TGTGCCAGCAGGACTTCTGGCGGGAGTACCTACGAGCAGTACTTC.

The sample holds a few counts of this clone. The V gene is TRBV5-4, the J gene TRBJ2-5; 10 nucleotides align to TRBD1. The CDR3 length is 14 residues. The junction had 7 bases not matched to a gene; V was cut back by 6 bases and J by 5 bases. CDR1 SGHNT and CDR2 YYREEE come from the germline V gene (reference sequence). This CDR3 is CASTQTGGIETQYF. The CDR3 region has the DNA TGTGCCAGCACCCAGACAGGGGGCATTGAGACCCAGTACTTC.

The rearrangement joins TRBV5-4 to TRBJ1-6; 9 bases fit TRBD1. In germline, CDR1 is SGHNT, CDR2 YYREEE (reference sequence). CDR3 length: 16 residues. V shed 3 bases, J shed 2 bases, and the junction held 3 bases outside the gene matches. CDR3 loop: CASSSQGAAYNSPLHF. The CDR3 DNA is TGTGCCAGCAGCTCACAGGGGGCGGCCTATAATTCACCCCTCCACTTT.

The chain employs TRBV5-1 and TRBJ1-1; a possible D gene is TRBD1 (6 bases). V dropped 0 bases and J dropped 2 bases, with 20 bases sitting between them. The CDR3 is made up of 18 amino acids. Germline loops: CDR1 SGHRS, CDR2 YFSETQ. This chain's CDR3 is CASSLEGQHGGLNTEAFF. The DNA of the CDR3 is TGCGCCAGCAGCTTGGAAGGGCAGCACGGGGGCCTTAACACTGAAGCTTTCTTT. Looking up the rest from reference TRBV5-1 and TRBJ1-1 gives the full variable domain: KAGVTQTPRYLIKTRGQQVTLSCSPISGHRSVSWYQQTPGQGLQFLFEYFSETQRNKGNFPGRFSGRQFSNSRSEMNVSTLELGDSALYLCASSLEGQHGGLNTEAFFGQGTRLTVV.

V is TRBV5-6 and J is TRBJ1-1, with D possibly TRBD1 on 5 matching bases. The CDR3 contains 15 residues. Trimming removed 4 bases at V and 4 bases at J, with 17 bases between. The germline CDR1 and CDR2 sequences are SGHDT and YYEEEE. In nucleotides, the CDR3 is TGTGCCAGCAGCGATCAATGGGGGGGACCCACTGAAGCTTTCTTT. Encoded protein: CASSDQWGGPTEAFF.

This clone was detected ten times or more. The chain employs TRBV2 and TRBJ1-2; 9 nucleotides line up with TRBD1. This CDR3 is 15 amino acids long. Germline loops: CDR1 SNHLY, CDR2 FYNNEI. Trimming removed 7 bases from V and 7 bases from J; junction bases left unmatched: 13. The CDR3 DNA follows: TGTGCCAGCACCGTCCCGGGACAGGGATCAGGTGGCTACACCTTC. Translating gives CASTVPGQGSGGYTF.

The V call is TRBV6-1, the J call TRBJ2-1; D not certain. The V gene's germline CDR1 is MNHNS and CDR2 SASEGT. Trimming stripped 5 bases from V and 9 bases from J, with 8 bases between. This CDR3 comprises 11 residues. CDR3 in DNA: TGTGCCAGCAGTTCCTGGGGTGAGCAGTTCTTC. It translates to CASSSWGEQFF.

The chain has TRBV5-1 and TRBJ2-5; D call uncertain. V was cut by 0 bases and J by 2 bases, with 11 bases left in between. The CDR3 runs to 15 residues. Germline CDR1 SGHRS, CDR2 YFSETQ. The CDR3 spells CASSLGAAGQETQYF. The CDR3 nucleotides read TGCGCCAGCAGCTTGGGGGCAGCCGGTCAAGAGACCCAGTACTTC.

This clone was detected a few times. The gene calls are TRBV7-9 and TRBJ2-7; D is possibly TRBD1 (6 bases). The CDR3 has 15 residues. Trimming took off 7 bases at V and 6 bases at J, with 22 bases between the two ends. The germline V gene has CDR1 SEHNR and CDR2 FQNEAQ (reference sequence). Here the CDR3 DNA reads TGTGCCAGCATCCCCCGGTCGACAGGTCCAGGCGAGCAGTACTTC. Its protein is CASIPRSTGPGEQYF.

The chain has TRBV28 and TRBJ1-2, with 7 bases fitting TRBD1. CDR1 is MDHEN and CDR2 is SYDVKM in the germline V gene. CDR3 size: 13 residues. Trimming took 5 bases from V and 4 from J; bases not matched to a gene: 4. The CDR3, as DNA: TGTGCCAGCAGTCTGACAGGGCCCTATGGCTACACCTTC. This codes for CASSLTGPYGYTF.